The clone carrying this TCR beta chain was observed a few times. The antigen is undetermined. This sample stems from a study of post-analysis software for immune sequencing data. Across the whole study: Recorded disease courses covered relapsing-remitting, secondary progressive and progressive-relapsing multiple sclerosis. Some patients had no subtype annotation. General study points: Among multiple sclerosis patients, normalized Chao1 diversity was significantly below that of controls.

The TCR beta cDNA libraries contained unique molecular identifiers. TCRdb reprocessed the PCR reads with MiXCR, giving one entry per CDR3 protein. The data contain 700,000 to 800,000 distinct CDR3 sequences, 25% to 30% of them seen just once; the ten biggest clones take up approximately 0.6%. Source material: blood. The receptor's source is a girl aged 5-17 years with multiple sclerosis.

In nucleotides, the CDR3 is TGCAGTGCTAGTCTCGGCAGGGGAGGCGGGGAGCTGTTTTTT. It specifies CSASLGRGGGELFF. The chain is built from TRBV20-1 and TRBJ2-2; the D call may be TRBD1 or TRBD2 (6 bases each). Deletions cut 3 bases from V and 7 bases from J, with 15 bases between. The CDR3 is 14 residues long. Per the germline V gene, CDR1 is DFQATT and CDR2 is SNEGSKA (reference sequence).